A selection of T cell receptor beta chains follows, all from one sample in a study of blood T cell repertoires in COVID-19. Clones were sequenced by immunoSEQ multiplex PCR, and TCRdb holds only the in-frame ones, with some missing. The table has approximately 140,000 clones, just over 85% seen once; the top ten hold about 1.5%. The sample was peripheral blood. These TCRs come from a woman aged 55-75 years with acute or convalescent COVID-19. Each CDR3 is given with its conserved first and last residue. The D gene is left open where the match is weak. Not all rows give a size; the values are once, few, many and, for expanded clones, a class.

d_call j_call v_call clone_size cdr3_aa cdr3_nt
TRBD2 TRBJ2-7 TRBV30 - CAWSVHGGLAGGPSYEQYF TGTGCCTGGAGTGTACACGGGGGACTAGCGGGGGGACCCTCCTACGAGCAGTACTTC
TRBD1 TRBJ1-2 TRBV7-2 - CASSFGDRASYGYTF TGTGCCAGCAGCTTTGGTGACAGGGCCTCCTATGGCTACACCTTC
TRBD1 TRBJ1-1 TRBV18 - CASSPGQGREAFF TGTGCCAGCTCACCGGGACAGGGTCGTGAAGCTTTCTTT
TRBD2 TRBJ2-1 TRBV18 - CASSASGGRNEQFF TGTGCCAGCTCGGCGAGCGGGGGCCGCAATGAGCAGTTCTTC
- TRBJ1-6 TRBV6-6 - CASAEGYNSPLHF TGTGCCAGCGCCGAGGGCTATAATTCACCCCTCCACTTT
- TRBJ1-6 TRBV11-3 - CASSLGGAGDSPLHF TGTGCCAGCAGCTTGGGAGGGGCCGGCGATTCACCCCTCCACTTT
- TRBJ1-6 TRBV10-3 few CAIKPGQLNSPLHF TGTGCCATCAAGCCAGGACAGCTTAATTCACCCCTCCACTTT
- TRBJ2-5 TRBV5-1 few CASRLTSVSVQETQYF TGCGCCAGCAGACTGACATCAGTCTCCGTCCAAGAGACCCAGTACTTC
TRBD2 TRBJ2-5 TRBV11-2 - CASSPQRGAGTQYF TGTGCCAGCAGCCCCCAGCGGGGGGCGGGGACCCAGTACTTC
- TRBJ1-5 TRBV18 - CASSGQGRNQPQHF TGTGCCAGCTCGGGCCAGGGTCGCAATCAGCCCCAGCATTTT
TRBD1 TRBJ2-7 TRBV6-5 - CASSYNAGGYEQYF TGTGCCAGCAGTTACAATGCAGGGGGCTACGAGCAGTACTTC
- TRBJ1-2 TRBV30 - CAWSVRRNYGYTF TGTGCCTGGAGTGTACGGCGGAACTATGGCTACACCTTC
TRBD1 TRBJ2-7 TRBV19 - CASSQLTGGYEQYF TGTGCCAGTAGCCAATTGACAGGGGGCTACGAGCAGTACTTC
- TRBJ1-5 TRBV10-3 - CAISEAGGNQPQHF TGTGCCATCAGTGAAGCAGGGGGCAATCAGCCCCAGCATTTT
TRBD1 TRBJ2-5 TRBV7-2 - CASSTQTGTETQYF TGTGCCAGCAGCACCCAGACAGGGACAGAGACCCAGTACTTC
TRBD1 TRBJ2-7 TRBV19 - CASSHRQGPTYEQYF TGTGCCAGTAGCCATCGACAGGGGCCCACCTACGAGCAGTACTTC
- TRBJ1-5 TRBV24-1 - CATSDLQDQPQHF TGTGCCACCAGTGATTTGCAGGATCAGCCCCAGCATTTT
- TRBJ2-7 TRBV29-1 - CSVEAQGSSYEQYF TGCAGCGTTGAGGCGCAGGGAAGCTCCTACGAGCAGTACTTC
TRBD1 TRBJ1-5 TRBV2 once CASDADRGRNQPQHF TGTGCCAGCGACGCGGACAGGGGGCGAAATCAGCCCCAGCATTTT
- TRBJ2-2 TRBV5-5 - CASSPGREPLTGELFF TGTGCCAGCAGCCCCGGACGGGAGCCCTTGACCGGGGAGCTGTTTTTT
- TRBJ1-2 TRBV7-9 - CASSLIEGYTF TGTGCCAGCAGCTTAATAGAGGGCTACACCTTC
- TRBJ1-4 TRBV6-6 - CASSSQGAKLFF TGTGCCAGCAGCTCACAGGGCGCCAAACTGTTTTTT
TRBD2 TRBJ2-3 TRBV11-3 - CASSPSGAGTDTQYF TGTGCCAGCAGCCCCAGCGGGGCCGGGACAGATACGCAGTATTTT
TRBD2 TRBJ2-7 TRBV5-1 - CASSPGTSGGSEQYF TGCGCCAGCAGCCCCGGGACTAGCGGGGGGAGCGAGCAGTACTTC
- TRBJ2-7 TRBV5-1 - CASSPVSSSYEQYF TGCGCCAGCAGCCCGGTAAGTTCCTCCTACGAGCAGTACTTC
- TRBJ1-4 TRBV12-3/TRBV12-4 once CASSLDRDEKLFF TGTGCCAGCAGTTTAGACAGAGATGAAAAACTGTTTTTT
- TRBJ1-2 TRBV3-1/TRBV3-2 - CASSHAGTFTFPNYGYTF TGTGCCAGCAGCCACGCGGGGACCTTCACCTTTCCTAACTATGGCTACACCTTC
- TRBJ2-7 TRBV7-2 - CASSSSGAEQYF TGTGCCAGCAGCTCATCAGGGGCCGAGCAGTACTTC